This TCR beta chain was captured in a study of immune evolution from preneoplasia to lung adenocarcinoma (dated by TCRdb to about 2021). Regarding the study in general: HLA loss of heterozygosity was observed in about 7%, 15% and 30% of AIS, MIA and ADC lesions, respectively, and was not observed in any AAH lesions. The study used immune gene expression, TCR sequencing and multiplex immunofluorescence to profile the immune contexture of lung adenocarcinoma precursors and invasive adenocarcinoma. The sample size depended on which specimens were available, not on a prior power calculation. A total of 50 to 55 patients contributed TCR sequencing data. POLYSOLVER was used to infer Class I HLA alleles from exome data, while LOHHLA was used to detect allele-specific HLA loss. The immune data were integrated with whole exome sequencing and methylation data obtained from the same cohort of nodules. Resected precursor lesions (AAH, AIS, MIA) and invasive adenocarcinomas were each compared against paired morphologically normal lung tissue. According to the study, 95 to 120 samples went through TCR sequencing. In total, the cohort included 50 to 65 patients with pulmonary nodules, all of whom underwent surgical resection. Study-level results and caveats: The findings rested on association rather than direct causation, and larger cohorts with long-term follow-up and longitudinal biopsies were considered necessary. Normal lung had the highest top T cell clone frequencies, and these frequencies appeared to fall progressively from AAH through AIS, MIA and invasive adenocarcinoma. T cell clonality was highest in KRAS-mutant nodules compared with EGFR-mutant or double wild-type lesions. Clonality was highest in normal lung, while later-stage lesions appeared to show lower clonality but higher T cell density and diversity. All patients were from Japan and China, so applicability to Western populations was uncertain.

The immunoSEQ hsTCRbeta Kit was used to sequence TCR beta CDR3 regions from DNA. The study's processing was this. The ImmunoSEQ Analyzer was used to analyse the TCR sequencing data. T cell clonality was defined as 1 minus Pielou's evenness, calculated on productive rearrangements. T cell diversity was measured with the inverse Simpson index on productive templates. T cell density was defined as TCR beta template counts normalized to usable DNA, with usable DNA estimated by amplification and sequencing of housekeeping genes. TCR metrics were compared across histologic stages using two-sided Kruskal-Wallis tests. In TCRdb, the immuneACCESS table is reduced to in-frame sequences with V and J assigned. These tables do not hold every clone; where another copy was compared, an unresolved V gene accounts for under half, and the others remain unexplained. That table gives V, J and clone size, and the DNA gave D and trimming. For this sample the table gives thousands of clones, of which around 84% were detected only once. Approximately 4.7% of the sample is held by the ten biggest clonotypes.

Its CDR3 holds 15 amino acids, cysteine through phenylalanine. Of the read, only the CDR3 DNA is kept; its 45 bases are in frame from base 1. Looking up the germline V gene yields CDR1 SGHTA and CDR2 FQGNSA. V is clipped by 1 base and J by 0 bases, and the sequence between their germline boundaries is 7 bases long. The patients had resection in Japan or China between the mid-2010s and the late 2010s. Histologic diagnosis of each case was confirmed independently by two lung cancer pathologists on H&E slides. To enrich premalignant or tumor cells for nucleic acid extraction, macro-dissection was performed after pathologic assessment. DNA was isolated from FFPE tissue using the AllPrep DNA/RNA FFPE Kit. Regarding this clone: No antigen is known for it. There are no base qualities to consult, and no much larger clone falls within one base.

The sequencing sample was made of FFPE invasive lung adenocarcinoma tissue. What this sample's cell subset or site label stands for: frankly invasive lung adenocarcinoma (ADC). Recombination joined TRBV7-2 with TRBJ2-1, with the D segment identity uncertain. This sequence originates from a person between 70 and 80 years old with invasive lung adenocarcinoma. This receptor has the CDR3 CASSLELSSYNEQFF. At the DNA level, the sequence is TGTGCCAGCAGCTTAGAACTCAGCTCCTACAATGAGCAGTTCTTC.